These T cell receptor beta chains were read from a single sample in a study of cytomegalovirus exposure and HLA in healthy donors. Data came from immunoSEQ multiplex PCR; TCRdb stores just in-frame clones and leaves some out. The sample carries over 120,000 clones, 89% recorded once. Sequenced sample: PBMCs. Receptor source: a young woman in good health and CMV-seropositive. CDR3s include the opening cysteine and the closing phenylalanine or tryptophan. Fields, in order: D gene, J gene, clone size, V gene, CDR3 protein, CDR3 DNA. The D gene is left open where the match is weak. Rows may omit the clone size; those that give it use once, few, many or a size class.

D gene: .; J gene: TRBJ1-6; clone size: .; V gene: TRBV5-6; CDR3 protein: CASSFGRTDMRYNSPLHF; CDR3 DNA: TGTGCCAGCAGCTTCGGCAGAACAGATATGAGATATAATTCACCCCTCCACTTT
D gene: .; J gene: TRBJ1-2; clone size: .; V gene: TRBV2; CDR3 protein: CASSEGMGSSALTF; CDR3 DNA: TGTGCCAGCAGTGAAGGGATGGGGAGCAGTGCGCTCACCTTC
D gene: .; J gene: TRBJ1-5; clone size: .; V gene: TRBV27; CDR3 protein: CANLGGVNNQPQHF; CDR3 DNA: TGTGCCAACCTGGGGGGGGTTAACAATCAGCCCCAGCATTTT
D gene: TRBD1; J gene: TRBJ1-2; clone size: .; V gene: TRBV15; CDR3 protein: CATSRGQGNYGYTF; CDR3 DNA: TGTGCCACCAGCAGGGGACAGGGGAACTATGGCTACACCTTC
D gene: TRBD2; J gene: TRBJ2-2; clone size: .; V gene: TRBV28; CDR3 protein: CASSVPSGARELFF; CDR3 DNA: TGTGCCAGCAGTGTTCCTAGCGGGGCCAGGGAGCTGTTTTTT
D gene: .; J gene: TRBJ2-7; clone size: .; V gene: TRBV5-1; CDR3 protein: CASSLSQGSSYEQYF; CDR3 DNA: TGCGCCAGCAGCTTGAGCCAGGGCAGCTCCTACGAGCAGTACTTC
D gene: TRBD1; J gene: TRBJ2-1; clone size: .; V gene: TRBV7-2; CDR3 protein: CASSLEQGGSYNEQFF; CDR3 DNA: TGTGCCAGCAGCTTAGAACAGGGGGGCTCCTACAATGAGCAGTTCTTC
D gene: .; J gene: TRBJ1-4; clone size: .; V gene: TRBV7-9; CDR3 protein: CASSPKKGSNEKLFF; CDR3 DNA: TGTGCCAGCAGCCCCAAGAAGGGGTCAAATGAAAAACTGTTTTTT
D gene: TRBD1; J gene: TRBJ1-6; clone size: .; V gene: TRBV2; CDR3 protein: CASSVGARQGRHSPLHF; CDR3 DNA: TGTGCCAGCAGTGTGGGGGCGAGACAGGGGCGGCATTCACCCCTCCACTTT
D gene: .; J gene: TRBJ1-5; clone size: .; V gene: TRBV28; CDR3 protein: CASSLERLLGYSNQPQHF; CDR3 DNA: TGTGCCAGCAGTTTAGAGCGGCTACTAGGTTATAGCAATCAGCCCCAGCATTTT
D gene: TRBD1; J gene: TRBJ1-4; clone size: .; V gene: TRBV4-1; CDR3 protein: CASSHVRARTGEKLFF; CDR3 DNA: TGCGCCAGCAGCCACGTGAGGGCGAGGACAGGGGAAAAACTGTTTTTT
D gene: TRBD2; J gene: TRBJ2-1; clone size: .; V gene: TRBV4-1; CDR3 protein: CASSQVTSGGARNEQFF; CDR3 DNA: TGCGCCAGCAGCCAAGTAACTAGCGGGGGGGCCAGAAATGAGCAGTTCTTC
D gene: .; J gene: TRBJ1-2; clone size: .; V gene: TRBV4-2; CDR3 protein: CASSQEGGGGYTF; CDR3 DNA: TGTGCCAGCAGCCAGGAGGGTGGCGGTGGCTACACCTTC
D gene: .; J gene: TRBJ2-1; clone size: .; V gene: TRBV5-4; CDR3 protein: CASSADFNEQFF; CDR3 DNA: TGTGCCAGCAGCGCGGACTTCAATGAGCAGTTCTTC
D gene: .; J gene: TRBJ2-7; clone size: .; V gene: TRBV19; CDR3 protein: CASSEAGSQYF; CDR3 DNA: TGTGCCAGTAGCGAAGCAGGGTCTCAGTACTTC
D gene: TRBD2; J gene: TRBJ2-7; clone size: .; V gene: TRBV2; CDR3 protein: CASSWTSGPPYEQYF; CDR3 DNA: TGTGCCAGCAGCTGGACTAGCGGGCCGCCCTACGAGCAGTACTTC
D gene: .; J gene: TRBJ2-3; clone size: .; V gene: TRBV5-1; CDR3 protein: CASSSWPGAGSTDTQYF; CDR3 DNA: TGCGCCAGCAGCTCCTGGCCTGGGGCCGGTAGCACAGATACGCAGTATTTT
D gene: .; J gene: TRBJ1-3; clone size: once; V gene: TRBV19; CDR3 protein: CASRFLGAVTIYF; CDR3 DNA: TGTGCCAGTCGATTTCTCGGAGCCGTAACCATATATTTT
D gene: .; J gene: TRBJ1-4; clone size: .; V gene: TRBV6-4; CDR3 protein: CASSDSRGHTTGVEKLFF; CDR3 DNA: TGTGCCAGCAGTGACTCGAGAGGTCATACAACAGGTGTCGAAAAACTGTTTTTT
D gene: .; J gene: TRBJ2-7; clone size: .; V gene: TRBV6-5; CDR3 protein: CASSYSTEQGYEQYF; CDR3 DNA: TGTGCCAGCAGTTACTCGACAGAACAGGGCTACGAGCAGTACTTC
D gene: TRBD1; J gene: TRBJ2-3; clone size: .; V gene: TRBV27; CDR3 protein: CASSGARGQIRQYF; CDR3 DNA: TGTGCCAGCAGTGGGGCCAGGGGGCAAATCAGGCAGTATTTT
D gene: TRBD2; J gene: TRBJ2-3; clone size: .; V gene: TRBV9; CDR3 protein: CASSVGGLAGSHTQYF; CDR3 DNA: TGTGCCAGCAGCGTAGGGGGACTAGCGGGGAGTCATACGCAGTATTTT
D gene: .; J gene: TRBJ1-1; clone size: .; V gene: TRBV30; CDR3 protein: CAWSGPTVWSNTEAFF; CDR3 DNA: TGTGCCTGGAGTGGACCGACAGTGTGGTCTAATACTGAAGCTTTCTTT
D gene: .; J gene: TRBJ1-5; clone size: .; V gene: TRBV7-6; CDR3 protein: CASSFSQGSGQPQHF; CDR3 DNA: TGTGCCAGCAGCTTTTCCCAGGGGTCGGGGCAGCCCCAGCATTTT
D gene: .; J gene: TRBJ1-2; clone size: few; V gene: TRBV18; CDR3 protein: CASSPLGSFAGDYGYTF; CDR3 DNA: TGTGCCAGCTCACCACTAGGTAGTTTCGCAGGGGACTATGGCTACACCTTC
D gene: TRBD2; J gene: TRBJ2-5; clone size: .; V gene: TRBV7-2; CDR3 protein: CASSLKKASGGAQETQYF; CDR3 DNA: TGTGCCAGCAGCCTAAAGAAAGCTAGCGGGGGCGCACAAGAGACCCAGTACTTC
D gene: .; J gene: TRBJ2-3; clone size: .; V gene: TRBV9; CDR3 protein: CASSVGIASADTQYF; CDR3 DNA: TGTGCCAGCAGCGTAGGTATAGCGTCCGCAGATACGCAGTATTTT